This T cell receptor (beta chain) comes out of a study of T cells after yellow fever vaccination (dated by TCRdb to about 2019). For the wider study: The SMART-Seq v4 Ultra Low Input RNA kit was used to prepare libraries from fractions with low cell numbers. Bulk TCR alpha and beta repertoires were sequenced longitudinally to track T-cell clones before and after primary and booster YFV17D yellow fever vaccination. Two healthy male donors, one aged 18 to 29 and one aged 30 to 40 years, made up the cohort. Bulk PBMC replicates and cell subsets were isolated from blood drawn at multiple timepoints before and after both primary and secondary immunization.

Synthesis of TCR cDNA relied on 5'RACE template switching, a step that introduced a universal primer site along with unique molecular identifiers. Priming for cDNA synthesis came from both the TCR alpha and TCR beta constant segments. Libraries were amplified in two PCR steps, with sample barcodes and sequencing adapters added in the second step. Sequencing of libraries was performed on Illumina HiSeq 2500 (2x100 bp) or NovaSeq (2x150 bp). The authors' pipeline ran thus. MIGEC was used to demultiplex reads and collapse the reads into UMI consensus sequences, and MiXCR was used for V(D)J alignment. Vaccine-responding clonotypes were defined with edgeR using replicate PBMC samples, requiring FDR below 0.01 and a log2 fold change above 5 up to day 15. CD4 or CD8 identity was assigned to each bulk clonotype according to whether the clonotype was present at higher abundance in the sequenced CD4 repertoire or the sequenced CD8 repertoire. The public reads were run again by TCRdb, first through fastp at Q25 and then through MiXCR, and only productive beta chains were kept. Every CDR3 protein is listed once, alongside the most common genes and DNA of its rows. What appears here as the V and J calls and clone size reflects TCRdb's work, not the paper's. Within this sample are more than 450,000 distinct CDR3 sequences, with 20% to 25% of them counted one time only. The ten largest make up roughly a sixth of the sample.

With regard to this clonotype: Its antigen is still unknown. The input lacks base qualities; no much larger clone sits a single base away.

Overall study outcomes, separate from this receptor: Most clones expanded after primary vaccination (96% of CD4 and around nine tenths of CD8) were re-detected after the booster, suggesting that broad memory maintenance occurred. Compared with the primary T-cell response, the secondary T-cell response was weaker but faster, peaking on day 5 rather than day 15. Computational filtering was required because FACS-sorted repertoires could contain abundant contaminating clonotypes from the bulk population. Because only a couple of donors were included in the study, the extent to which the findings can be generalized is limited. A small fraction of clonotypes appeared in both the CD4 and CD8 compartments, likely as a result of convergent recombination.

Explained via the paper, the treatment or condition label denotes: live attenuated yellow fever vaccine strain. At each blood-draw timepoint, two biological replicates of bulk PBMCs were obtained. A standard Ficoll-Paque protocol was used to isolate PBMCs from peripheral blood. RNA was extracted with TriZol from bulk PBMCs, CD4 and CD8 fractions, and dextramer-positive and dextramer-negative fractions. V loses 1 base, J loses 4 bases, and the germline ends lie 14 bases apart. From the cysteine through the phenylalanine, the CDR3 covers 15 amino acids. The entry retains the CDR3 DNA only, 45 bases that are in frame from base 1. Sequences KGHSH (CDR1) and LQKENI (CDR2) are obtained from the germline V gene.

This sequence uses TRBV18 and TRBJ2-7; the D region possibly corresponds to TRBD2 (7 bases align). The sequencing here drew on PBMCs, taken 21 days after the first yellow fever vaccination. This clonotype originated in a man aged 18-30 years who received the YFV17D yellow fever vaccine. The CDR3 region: CASSPRGGGIYEQYF. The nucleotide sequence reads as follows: TGTGCCAGCTCACCACGAGGCGGGGGCATTTACGAGCAGTACTTC.